A single sample is the source of the 27 T cell receptor beta chains below, sequenced in a study of molecular identifiers for immune sequencing clone quantification. TCRdb analysed the PCR reads with MiXCR anew, one entry per CDR3 protein. Altogether a few hundred thousand distinct CDR3 sequences are present, around 21% being singletons, with the ten largest covering around 0.84%. Sequencing was carried out using naive CD8+ T cells from blood, with Jurkat cell RNA spiked in. Subset noted: FACS-sorted CD8+CD4-CCR7+CD45RA+ naive T cells. All receptors come from a human donor in good health. Some libraries in this study had Jurkat cell RNA spiked in.

The sample holds a few counts of this clonotype. The CDR3 is CASGRDDANSGNTIYF. The DNA of the CDR3 is TGTGCTAGTGGTCGTGACGACGCCAACTCTGGAAACACCATATATTTT. The chain uses TRBV12-5 and TRBJ1-3; D not resolved. Per the germline V gene, CDR1 is LGHNT and CDR2 is FRNRAP. The CDR3 has 16 amino acids. Between the trimmed V and J ends, which lost 5 bases and 0 bases, there was a span of 14 bases. Drawing the rest from reference TRBV12-5 and TRBJ1-3, the complete variable domain is DARVTQTPRHKVTEMGQEVTMRCQPILGHNTVFWYRQTMMQGLELLAYFRNRAPLDDSGMPKDRFSAEMPDATLATLKIQPSEPRDSAVYFCASGRDDANSGNTIYFGEGSWLTVV.

Ten or more counts support this clonotype. This sequence joins TRBV6-5 and TRBJ1-1; TRBD1 might be the D (5 bases). Trimming took off 4 bases at V and 0 bases at J, with 9 bases between the two ends. CDR1 MNHEY and CDR2 SVGAGI come from the germline V gene. The CDR3 has 14 residues. The CDR3 reads CASSFRQLNTEAFF. The CDR3, as DNA: TGTGCCAGCAGTTTCCGACAGCTGAACACTGAAGCTTTCTTT.

In the case of this clonotype: A much more abundant neighbour one base away suggests this may be a read error. The V and J genes are TRBV4-1 and TRBJ2-1, with D perhaps matching TRBD2 (7 bases). Germline lookup yields CDR1 MGHRA and CDR2 YSYEKL. CDR3 length: 14 residues. In DNA form, the CDR3 reads TGCGCCAGCAGTGTAGGGGGGGCCTACAATGAGCAGCTCTTC. Encoded protein: CASSVGGAYNEQLF.

J is TRBJ2-2 and V is TRBV7-6, with unresolved D. This CDR3 comprises 14 residues. Trimming pared 1 base from V and 8 bases from J, leaving 11 bases between. Germline loops: CDR1 SGHVS, CDR2 FNYEAQ. The DNA for the CDR3 is TGTGCCAGCAGCTTAGACCTTCCTTCGGGGGAGCTGTTTTTT. This codes for CASSLDLPSGELFF.

This clonotype was seen only a few times. The chain recombines TRBV27 with TRBJ1-5, with D possibly TRBD1 on 6 matching bases. The CDR3 sequence is 14 residues long. Trimming pared 6 bases from V and 6 bases from J, leaving 15 bases between. From germline, CDR1 is MNHEY and CDR2 SMNVEV (reference sequence). The DNA of the CDR3 is TGTGCCAGCAGACCGTCGGGGGCAGGTCAGCCCCAGCATTTT. Translating gives CASRPSGAGQPQHF.

This clonotype has just a few counts. The chain has TRBV6-5 and TRBJ2-7; D tentatively reads TRBD1 or TRBD2 (5 bases each). Trimming stripped 4 bases from V and 2 bases from J, with 12 bases between. The CDR3 has 14 amino acids. CDR1 and CDR2 from the germline V gene are MNHEY and SVGAGI. The CDR3 DNA reads TGTGCCAGCAGTTGGGGCGAGGGAACCTACGAGCAGTACTTC. Translating gives CASSWGEGTYEQYF.

This clonotype was counted only a few times. The chain carries TRBV12-3 or TRBV12-4 and TRBJ2-5; D gene unclear. V dropped 5 bases and J dropped 2 bases, with 15 bases sitting between them. This CDR3 region has 15 residues. The CDR3 bases are TGTGCCAGCAGTCCCCCGGACGGAACACAAGAGACCCAGTACTTC. Its protein product is CASSPPDGTQETQYF.

This clonotype was seen a handful of times. The rearrangement links TRBV27 to TRBJ1-6; tentatively, D is TRBD1 (5 bases). Germline loops: CDR1 MNHEY, CDR2 SMNVEV (reference sequence). Deletions cut 4 bases from V and 8 bases from J, with 12 bases between. The CDR3 loop spans 14 amino acids. The CDR3 DNA sequence: TGTGCCAGCAGTTGGGACCGAGGGTATTCACCCCTCCACTTT. This gives the protein CASSWDRGYSPLHF.

This clonotype was seen only a few times. One end of the junction does not line up with germline, which may come from a read error. The chain has TRBV29-1 and TRBJ2-7; TRBD1 matches at 9 bases. This CDR3 region has 11 residues. The germline V gene encodes CDR1 SQVTM and CDR2 ANQGSEA. CDR3 protein: CSVDRDRVSSF. The DNA of the CDR3 is TGCAGCGTTGATAGGGACAGGGTAAGCTCATTC.

This sequence joins TRBV7-8 and TRBJ1-1; unclear D gene. The CDR3 has 16 residues. Trimming removed 1 base from V and 0 bases from J, with 12 bases in between. Looked up from germline, CDR1 is SGHVS and CDR2 is FQNEAQ. The CDR3 loop is CASSLGGPLMNTEAFF. Written as DNA, the CDR3 is TGTGCCAGCAGCTTAGGAGGGCCACTCATGAACACTGAAGCTTTCTTT.

The V call is TRBV25-1, the J call TRBJ1-3, with no clear D. V dropped 1 base and J dropped 0 bases, with 7 bases sitting between them. The germline V gene has CDR1 MGHDK and CDR2 SYGVNS. The CDR3 is 15 amino acids. CDR3 sequence reads: CASSESRVSGNTIYF. CDR3 DNA sequence: TGTGCCAGCAGTGAATCGAGGGTCTCTGGAAACACCATATATTTT.

In its sample, this clonotype was seen many times. The chain uses TRBV6-5 and TRBJ2-7; D is perhaps TRBD1 (5 bases). V lost 2 bases, J lost 6 bases, and 17 bases lay in between. Germline V lookup: CDR1 MNHEY, CDR2 SVGAGI. The CDR3 sequence is 15 residues long. The CDR3: CASSYTDTGSGEQYF. The DNA of the CDR3 is TGTGCCAGCAGTTACACGGACACCGGGTCGGGCGAGCAGTACTTC.

V gene TRBV19 combines with J gene TRBJ2-3; 13 bases match TRBD2. V trimming: 5 bases; J trimming: 2 bases; junction bases outside the gene matches: 7. The CDR3 covers 17 residues. Germline V gives CDR1 LNHDA, CDR2 SQIVND (reference sequence). CDR3 sequence (DNA): TGTGCCAGTAGTCCGACTAGCGGGGGGCCGATCACAGATACGCAGTATTTT. This gives the protein CASSPTSGGPITDTQYF. Full variable domain (rest looked up from reference TRBV19 and TRBJ2-3): DGGITQSPKYLFRKEGQNVTLSCEQNLNHDAMYWYRQDPGQGLRLIYYSQIVNDFQKGDIAEGYSVSREKKESFPLTVTSAQKNPTAFYLCASSPTSGGPITDTQYFGPGTRLTVL.

In this sample, this clonotype turned up many times. CDR3 in DNA: TGTGCCAGCAGTATAGCGGGAGGACGAGATACGCAGTATTTT. This gives the protein CASSIAGGRDTQYF. The chain recombines TRBV28 with TRBJ2-3, with TRBD2 matching over 10 bases. This CDR3 has 14 residues. J lost 5 bases, V lost 5 bases, and 4 bases had no gene match. Germline V gene lookup returns CDR1 MDHEN and CDR2 SYDVKM.

The sample holds a few counts of this clonotype. The rearrangement uses TRBV4-1 and TRBJ2-7, with D possibly matching TRBD2 (6 bases). Germline CDR1 MGHRA, CDR2 YSYEKL. The CDR3 is 14 amino acids. The germline V and J ends were trimmed by 1 base and 3 bases, with 10 bases remaining between them. CDR3 protein: CASSQVQGLYEQYF. The DNA for the CDR3 is TGCGCCAGCAGCCAAGTTCAGGGACTCTACGAGCAGTACTTC.

Remarks on this clonotype: This clone may be a read error of a much larger clone one base away. Here the CDR3 reads CASSSAEDREESEQFF. As DNA, the CDR3 is TGTGCCAGCAGCTCCGCTGAGGATCGCGAGGAGAGTGAGCAGTTCTTC. The chain recombines TRBV7-9 with TRBJ2-1; D uncertain. The germline V gene encodes CDR1 SEHNR and CDR2 FQNEAQ (reference sequence). Trimming left V 4 bases short and J 9 bases short, with 22 bases between. The CDR3 has 16 residues.

The genes are TRBV6-6 and TRBJ2-7; 10 nucleotides line up with TRBD1. With 6 bases clipped from V and 3 bases from J, the junction kept 8 bases outside the gene matches. Germline lookup yields CDR1 MNHNY and CDR2 SVGAGI (reference sequence). The CDR3 consists of 15 residues. CDR3 sequence reads: CASSQSTGGIYEQYF. The CDR3 DNA reads TGTGCCAGCAGCCAATCGACAGGGGGCATCTACGAGCAGTACTTC.

This clonotype was observed at least ten times. The genes are TRBV2 and TRBJ2-1, with 7 positions matching TRBD2. V was clipped by 3 bases and J by 8 bases; unmatched bases: 19. CDR1 and CDR2 from the germline V gene are SNHLY and FYNNEI. This CDR3 is built from 18 residues. As DNA, the CDR3 is TGTGCCAGCAGTGATGATGTGGACCTAGCGGCGACGCCCGATGAGCAGTTCTTC. The encoded protein is CASSDDVDLAATPDEQFF.

The rearrangement uses TRBV19 and TRBJ2-7, with a possible D match to TRBD1 (6 bases). Germline V gene sequence: CDR1 LNHDA, CDR2 SQIVND (reference sequence). Between the trimmed V and J ends, which lost 6 bases and 3 bases, there was a span of 18 bases. The CDR3 runs 15 residues. CDR3 amino acids: CASRDRSKGRYEQYF. CDR3 DNA: TGTGCCAGTAGAGACAGGTCTAAGGGTCGCTACGAGCAGTACTTC.

The J gene is TRBJ2-7, the V gene TRBV15; D tentatively fits TRBD1 or TRBD2 (5 bases each). Between the trimmed V and J ends, which lost 8 bases and 6 bases, there was a span of 17 bases. CDR3 length: 13 residues. Germline V lookup: CDR1 LNHNV, CDR2 YYDKDF (reference sequence). The chain's CDR3 is CATSRVAGSEQYF. CDR3 bases: TGTGCCACCTCCCGAGTGGCAGGGAGCGAGCAGTACTTC.

This chain joins TRBV12-3 or TRBV12-4 and TRBJ2-6; 8 positions agree with TRBD1. The length of the CDR3 is 20 residues. Trimming removed 5 bases from V and 2 bases from J; junction bases left unmatched: 17. The CDR3 loop is CASSSSILGQGVPGANVLTF. The DNA of the CDR3 is TGTGCCAGCAGTAGCTCCATTTTAGGACAGGGCGTCCCTGGGGCCAACGTCCTGACTTTC.

This clonotype was found many times. The CDR3 sequence: CASSPYLNYEQYF. CDR3 DNA: TGCGCCAGCAGCCCGTATCTTAACTACGAGCAGTACTTC. The V and J genes are TRBV4-3 and TRBJ2-7; D is undetermined. The V and J ends lost 4 bases and 3 bases respectively, with 10 bases between them. Germline values: CDR1 LGHNA, CDR2 YSLEER. The CDR3 consists of 13 residues.

This clonotype appeared many times. The rearrangement links TRBV4-2 to TRBJ2-1; 7 nucleotides align to TRBD2. V trimming: 0 bases; J trimming: 10 bases; junction bases outside the gene matches: 3. Germline CDR1 is LGHNA and CDR2 is YNFKEQ. The CDR3 consists of 13 residues. CDR3 sequence (DNA): TGTGCCAGCAGCCAAGAGACAGCGGGAGAGCAGTTCTTC. This codes for CASSQETAGEQFF.

This clonotype was seen more than once but under ten times. The genes are TRBV6-2 or TRBV6-3 and TRBJ2-5; 14 nucleotides line up with TRBD2. V shed 5 bases and J 0 bases; nucleotides not matched to a gene: 11. The germline gives CDR1 MNHEY, CDR2 SVGEGT. This CDR3 spans 19 amino acids. CDR3 in DNA: TGTGCCAGCAGTCACAGGACTAGCGGGGGGACTTTGTACCAAGAGACCCAGTACTTC. The encoded protein is CASSHRTSGGTLYQETQYF.

This clonotype was recorded many times. The CDR3 nucleotides are TGCAGTGCTAGAGGTTGGGCGGGAGCGGCTACAGATACGCAGTATTTT. Its translation: CSARGWAGAATDTQYF. The rearrangement links TRBV20-1 to TRBJ2-3, with 7 bases matching TRBD2. The V segment lost 1 base and the J segment 3 bases; nucleotides outside the gene matches: 10. Germline V gene sequence: CDR1 DFQATT, CDR2 SNEGSKA (reference sequence). The CDR3 loop spans 16 amino acids.

This clonotype has a count of ten or more. The CDR3 DNA reads TGTGCCAGCAGCCCCACCAGGGGGCGTAACACCGGGGAGCTGTTTTTT. As protein: CASSPTRGRNTGELFF. This chain uses TRBV7-9 with TRBJ2-2; 8 nucleotides align to TRBD1. There are 16 residues in the CDR3. V was pared by 5 bases and J by 2 bases, with 7 bases of the junction left unmatched. Germline V gives CDR1 SEHNR, CDR2 FQNEAQ (reference sequence).

This clonotype was counted many times. This chain uses TRBV29-1 with TRBJ1-1; D uncertain. CDR1 is SQVTM and CDR2 is ANQGSEA in the germline V gene. The CDR3 length is 14 residues. The germline V and J ends were trimmed by 3 bases and 0 bases, with 11 bases remaining between them. The CDR3 DNA reads TGCAGCGTTGATATGGGCAGCTTGAACACTGAAGCTTTCTTT. This sequence encodes CSVDMGSLNTEAFF.